This TCR beta chain was recovered during a study of spatial heterogeneity in lung cancer. TCRdb independently ran MiXCR on the 5' RACE reads; one entry per CDR3 protein. The sample lists 110,000 or so distinct CDR3 sequences, less than 14% occurring once. The time point was: blood at routine non-recurrence follow-up after resection. Losses at the gene ends were 6 bases for V and 2 bases for J; bases not matched to a gene: 5. The CDR3 has 14 residues. Germline V gives CDR1 MDHEN, CDR2 SYDVKM. The rearrangement joins TRBV28 to TRBJ2-7, with 9 bases matching TRBD2. The sequence was collected from a female donor with early-stage non-small cell lung cancer. This sample comprised PBMCs, obtained at follow-up. CDR3 bases: TGTGCCAGCAGGCCTAGCGGGGTTACCTACGAGCAGTACTTC. It yields the protein CASRPSGVTYEQYF.